A selection of T cell receptor beta chains follows, all from one sample in a study of cytomegalovirus exposure and HLA in healthy donors. Sequencing was performed with immunoSEQ multiplex PCR; in TCRdb, only in-frame clones are kept and a portion is missing. This sample yields under 200,000 clones, of which about 95% are seen a single time; about 0.89% belongs to the top ten. Sequencing input: PBMCs. Receptors were obtained from a woman between 18 and 29 years old in good health and CMV-seronegative. CDR3s include the opening cysteine and the closing phenylalanine or tryptophan. The order of the fields is clone size, V gene, D gene, J gene, CDR3 protein, CDR3 DNA. D genes are given only for firm matches. The listing skips clone size in some rows; elsewhere it reads once, few, many or a size class.

>.|TRBV7-8|.|TRBJ2-7
CASSLDLLRGQIGYEQYF
TGTGCCAGCAGCTTAGATCTTCTTCGAGGACAGATCGGGTACGAGCAGTACTTC
>.|TRBV6-1|.|TRBJ2-7
CASSGDTYEQYF
TGTGCCAGCAGTGGCGACACCTACGAGCAGTACTTC
>once|TRBV19|.|TRBJ2-3
CASRTHWTGTDTQYF
TGTGCCAGCCGCACACATTGGACAGGCACAGATACGCAGTATTTT
>.|TRBV6-5|TRBD1|TRBJ1-2
CASSYLRQGYGYTF
TGTGCCAGCAGTTACCTTAGACAGGGGTATGGCTACACCTTC
>.|TRBV7-9|.|TRBJ1-5
CASSPDKSNQPQHF
TGTGCCAGCAGCCCGGACAAGAGCAATCAGCCCCAGCATTTT
>.|TRBV5-8|.|TRBJ2-2
CASRGANTGELFF
TGTGCCAGCAGGGGCGCCAACACCGGGGAGCTGTTTTTT
>.|TRBV10-1|TRBD1|TRBJ1-2
CASSLGTGVRVDGYTF
TGCGCCAGCAGCCTCGGGACAGGGGTAAGGGTGGATGGCTACACCTTC
>once|TRBV5-1|TRBD1|TRBJ2-3
CASSLAQGASASTDTQYF
TGCGCCAGCAGCTTGGCACAGGGGGCATCTGCGAGCACAGATACGCAGTATTTT
>.|TRBV2|TRBD1|TRBJ1-5
CASSWKKGQVLHQPQHF
TGTGCCAGCAGTTGGAAAAAGGGACAGGTTCTTCATCAGCCCCAGCATTTT
>.|TRBV5-5|.|TRBJ1-2
CASSLLTGAPYGYTF
TGTGCCAGCAGCTTACTGACAGGAGCCCCCTATGGCTACACCTTC
>.|TRBV10-2|.|TRBJ2-7
CASSESATGLYEQYF
TGCGCCAGCAGTGAGTCTGCGACAGGTCTCTACGAGCAGTACTTC
>.|TRBV25-1|.|TRBJ1-2
CAILRGRRGNYGYTF
TGTGCCATTCTACGTGGCAGACGGGGTAACTATGGCTACACCTTC
>.|TRBV9|TRBD1|TRBJ1-6
CASSVDIQGVSPLHF
TGTGCCAGCAGCGTAGATATTCAGGGGGTCTCACCCCTCCACTTT
>.|TRBV19|TRBD2|TRBJ2-7
CASSIGAGLAAYEQYF
TGTGCCAGTAGTATTGGGGCGGGACTAGCGGCCTACGAGCAGTACTTC
>few|TRBV2|TRBD1|TRBJ1-5
CASIRDRAQPQHF
TGTGCCAGCATCCGGGACAGGGCTCAGCCCCAGCATTTT
>.|TRBV11-2|TRBD2|TRBJ2-3
CASSWEGGTDTQYF
TGTGCCAGCAGTTGGGAGGGAGGTACAGATACGCAGTATTTT
>.|TRBV11-1|.|TRBJ2-1
CASSLVLSGARQFF
TGTGCCAGCAGCTTAGTACTCAGTGGAGCTCGGCAGTTCTTC
>once|TRBV4-3|TRBD2|TRBJ2-2
CASSQDWGGAGELFF
TGCGCCAGCAGCCAAGATTGGGGGGGGGCCGGGGAGCTGTTTTTT
>.|TRBV7-3|.|TRBJ2-1
CASSLNGGNEQFF
TGTGCCAGCAGCTTAAATGGCGGCAATGAGCAGTTCTTC
>.|TRBV2|TRBD2|TRBJ2-7
CASSQLAGKSYEQYF
TGTGCCAGCAGTCAACTAGCGGGCAAATCCTACGAGCAGTACTTC
>.|TRBV29-1|.|TRBJ2-5
CSALGSHQETQYF
TGCAGCGCCCTCGGGAGTCATCAAGAGACCCAGTACTTC
>.|TRBV5-6|.|TRBJ1-6
CASSLGLSGVGSPLHF
TGTGCCAGCAGCTTGGGGCTTTCCGGGGTTGGTTCACCCCTCCACTTT
>.|TRBV15|.|TRBJ1-4
CATSREDSWGEKLFF
TGTGCCACCAGCAGAGAGGACAGTTGGGGAGAAAAACTGTTTTTT
>.|TRBV5-4|TRBD2|TRBJ2-6
CASSRLAGGLLSSGANVLTF
TGTGCCAGCAGTCGACTAGCGGGGGGTCTCCTTTCCTCTGGGGCCAACGTCCTGACTTTC
>.|TRBV7-8|TRBD2|TRBJ2-3
CASSSLGGIADTQYF
TGTGCCAGCAGCTCGCTCGGGGGGATCGCAGATACGCAGTATTTT
>.|TRBV19|TRBD2|TRBJ2-3
CASSIRGVRTDTQYF
TGTGCCAGTAGTATTCGGGGGGTTCGGACAGATACGCAGTATTTT
>.|TRBV7-8|.|TRBJ1-2
CASSLTEFYHGYTF
TGTGCCAGCAGCTTAACGGAGTTTTATCATGGCTACACCTTC
>.|TRBV7-9|.|TRBJ1-6
CASSLDGGGAGSPLHF
TGTGCCAGCAGCTTAGATGGTGGGGGGGCAGGTTCACCCCTCCACTTT
>.|TRBV7-2|.|TRBJ1-1
CASSLGAGQEAFF
TGTGCCAGCAGCTTAGGGGCAGGCCAGGAAGCTTTCTTT
>.|TRBV7-3|TRBD1|TRBJ1-6
CASSLTGDRGVSPLHF
TGTGCCAGCAGCTTAACGGGAGACAGGGGCGTGTCACCCCTCCACTTT
>.|TRBV7-2|TRBD2|TRBJ2-1
CASSLVLAGPLYEHLF
TGTGCCAGCAGCTTAGTGCTAGCGGGTCCCCTCTATGAGCATCTCTTC
>once|TRBV4-2|.|TRBJ2-7
CASSQLTGEQYF
TGTGCCAGCAGCCAACTAACAGGCGAGCAGTACTTC
>.|TRBV7-2|TRBD1|TRBJ1-2
CASSLARTGGRGYTF
TGTGCCAGCAGCTTAGCGCGAACAGGGGGTAGGGGCTACACCTTC
>.|TRBV7-6|TRBD2|TRBJ2-4
CASSLEPLAGGPNIQYF
TGTGCCAGCAGCTTAGAGCCCCTAGCGGGGGGGCCGAACATTCAGTACTTC
>.|TRBV13|TRBD1|TRBJ1-6
CASSIRDSFSPLHF
TGTGCCAGCAGCATAAGGGACAGCTTTTCACCCCTCCACTTT
>once|TRBV5-6|.|TRBJ1-2
CASSWGGTGPFVYGYTF
TGTGCCAGCAGCTGGGGCGGAACAGGGCCTTTTGTCTATGGCTACACCTTC
>.|TRBV27|.|TRBJ2-7
CASSYATTQTEQYF
TGTGCCAGCAGTTATGCGACTACCCAAACCGAGCAGTACTTC
>.|TRBV18|TRBD1|TRBJ2-2
CASSPGTGQLNTGELFF
TGTGCCAGCTCACCAGGGACAGGGCAATTGAACACCGGGGAGCTGTTTTTT
>.|TRBV7-2|.|TRBJ1-6
CASSLEAGRKSPLHF
TGTGCCAGCAGCTTAGAGGCGGGGCGGAAATCACCCCTCCACTTT
>.|TRBV30|TRBD1|TRBJ2-2
CAWTPERGLGTGELFF
TGTGCCTGGACTCCTGAAAGGGGGCTAGGGACCGGGGAGCTGTTTTTT
>.|TRBV6-6|.|TRBJ2-3
CASRGRADTQYF
TGTGCCAGCAGAGGCAGGGCAGATACGCAGTATTTT
>.|TRBV30|TRBD1|TRBJ1-6
CAWRDRGDYYNSPLHF
TGTGCCTGGAGGGACAGGGGGGATTACTATAATTCACCCCTCCACTTT
>.|TRBV6-5|.|TRBJ2-6
CASRVDRSGANVLTF
TGTGCCAGCAGGGTTGACAGGTCTGGGGCCAACGTCCTGACTTTC
>.|TRBV4-1|TRBD2|TRBJ2-7
CASSQGWLAGTSSYEQYF
TGCGCCAGCAGCCAAGGGTGGCTAGCGGGGACTAGCTCCTACGAGCAGTACTTC
>.|TRBV7-2|TRBD1|TRBJ1-2
CASSQRTGDYGYTF
TGTGCCAGCAGTCAAAGGACAGGGGACTATGGCTACACCTTC
>.|TRBV27|TRBD2|TRBJ2-7
CASRSSGGAGYEQYF
TGTGCCAGCAGGAGTAGCGGGGGGGCCGGATACGAGCAGTACTTC
>.|TRBV2|.|TRBJ1-3
CASSAGHSGNTIYF
TGTGCCAGCAGTGCAGGGCATTCCGGAAACACCATATATTTT
>.|TRBV5-1|.|TRBJ2-2
CASSAEVFLSTGELFF
TGCGCCAGCAGCGCAGAGGTATTTCTATCCACCGGGGAGCTGTTTTTT
>.|TRBV6-5|.|TRBJ2-6
CASSIGQNVLTF
TGTGCCAGCAGTATAGGACAGAACGTCCTGACTTTC
>.|TRBV13|.|TRBJ1-1
CASSLSRATEAFF
TGTGCCAGCAGCTTAAGCAGGGCCACTGAAGCTTTCTTT
>.|TRBV9|TRBD2|TRBJ2-1
CASSVGAGGYNEQFF
TGTGCCAGCAGCGTAGGAGCGGGGGGCTACAATGAGCAGTTCTTC